Detailed here is one T cell receptor (beta chain). Its antigen is unknown. This CDR3 is also generated by other DNA sequences in the sample. This entry is derived from a study of T cell responses to AZD1222 COVID-19 vaccine. About the study: Researchers grouped second doses given at about 4 or about 12 weeks into one pool.

Whole-study results and caveats: With two AZD1222 doses given, Spike-specific TCR breadth and depth both rose. Variant regions that are unmutated are reportedly the target of nearly half of spike-specific TCRs.

The method was immunoSEQ multiplex PCR; TCRdb's version includes in-frame clones alone and lacks a portion of them. The table lists around 91,000 clones, 70% to 90% of them singletons, with less than 20% in the top ten. Trimming removed 1 base from V and 1 base from J, with 8 bases in between. This CDR3 region has 15 residues. Germline assignment: CDR1 SGHTA and CDR2 FQGNSA. The input for sequencing was peripheral blood, taken on day 0 of AZD1222 vaccination. The source is an adult in good health. The chain links TRBV7-2 to TRBJ1-5; TRBD1 might be the D (5 bases). The CDR3 spells CASSLGGGSNQPQHF. CDR3 sequence (DNA): TGTGCCAGCAGCTTAGGGGGCGGGAGCAATCAGCCCCAGCATTTT.